This paragraph covers one TCR beta chain sequence. This sample is part of a study of blood T cell repertoires in COVID-19. In the study overall: PBMCs, B-cell-depleted T cells, or T cells provided the cDNA or gDNA that made up the material.

The table came from immunoSEQ multiplex PCR; TCRdb's copy has only in-frame clones and leaves some out. Altogether some 50,000 clones are present, over 75% being singletons, with the ten largest covering approximately 27%. This sequence originates from a human donor in a cohort sampled during active COVID-19. What was sequenced was peripheral blood.

CDR3 DNA sequence: TGTGCCAGCAGTGAAACCCCAGGGGGGACAACTAGCACAGATACGCAGTATTTT. Translated: CASSETPGGTTSTDTQYF. The gene calls are TRBV2 and TRBJ2-3, with D tentatively TRBD1 (7 bases). CDR3 length: 18 amino acids. Germline V gene lookup returns CDR1 SNHLY and CDR2 FYNNEI. V was pared by 2 bases and J by 0 bases, with 18 bases between.